Following are 26 T cell receptor beta chains from one sample sequenced in a study of cytomegalovirus exposure and HLA in healthy donors. PCR amplification relied on 60 Vbeta primers (plus 13 Jbeta primers). Measured with immunoSEQ multiplex PCR; TCRdb has only the in-frame clones, and not every one. The profile covers 130,000 to 150,000 clones, with about 80% appearing a single time and approximately 5.1% taken by the ten largest. Sequencing was performed on PBMCs. The source is a male donor in good health and CMV-seronegative.

This rearrangement joins TRBV28 to TRBJ1-4, with 7 bases lining up with TRBD1. V trimming: 5 bases; J trimming: 8 bases; junction bases outside the gene matches: 14. The germline V gene has CDR1 MDHEN and CDR2 SYDVKM. This CDR3 is 16 amino acids long. DNA of the CDR3: TGTGCCAGCAGTGTCCTCCAGGGGGTATTAATAGAAAAACTGTTTTTT. Its translation: CASSVLQGVLIEKLFF.

The chain employs TRBV30 and TRBJ1-1; 8 positions match TRBD1. V lost 2 bases and J lost 6; bases outside the gene matches: 11. This CDR3 region has 15 residues. The V gene's germline CDR1 is GTSNPN and CDR2 SVGIG (reference sequence). The CDR3 coding sequence is TGTGCCTGGAGTCTCACTAGGCAGGGGGCGTCTGAAGCTTTCTTT. Its translation: CAWSLTRQGASEAFF.

J is TRBJ1-4 and V is TRBV7-2; D is unclear. Germline V lookup: CDR1 SGHTA, CDR2 FQGNSA. V was pared by 1 base and J by 0 bases, with 18 bases between. The length of the CDR3 is 19 residues. The CDR3 DNA reads as TGTGCCAGCAGCTTAGGTCCCCAGGCCCGTTTTGCAACTAATGAAAAACTGTTTTTT. Amino acids: CASSLGPQARFATNEKLFF. Combining the CDR3 with reference TRBV7-2 and TRBJ1-4 gives the whole variable domain GAGVSQSPSNKVTEKGKDVELRCDPISGHTALYWYRQSLGQGLEFLIYFQGNSAPDKSGLPSDRFSAERTGGSVSTLTIQRTQQEDSAVYLCASSLGPQARFATNEKLFFGSGTQLSVL.

A few counts support this clone. The chain carries TRBV14 and TRBJ1-1; the match to TRBD1 covers 11 bases. J was trimmed by 1 base and V by 3 bases; bases with no gene match: 4. CDR1 and CDR2 (germline): SGHDN, FVKESK. The length of the CDR3 is 16 residues. The CDR3 DNA reads as TGTGCCAGCAGCCATGGACAGGGGGCAGAGAACACTGAAGCTTTCTTT. As protein: CASSHGQGAENTEAFF.

The chain is built from TRBV7-3 and TRBJ2-3; TRBD1 matches 8 bases. V lost 5 bases to trimming and J lost 7 bases; unmatched junction nucleotides: 8. The CDR3 length is 14 residues. In germline, CDR1 is SGHTA, CDR2 FQGTGA. The CDR3 reads CASSIGTGSNTQYF. CDR3 bases: TGTGCCAGCAGCATAGGGACAGGATCCAATACGCAGTATTTT.

The J gene is TRBJ1-2, the V gene TRBV28, with 7 nucleotides matching TRBD1. This CDR3 is 11 amino acids long. Germline V gene data show CDR1 as MDHEN and CDR2 as SYDVKM. In nucleotides, the CDR3 is TGTGTCACAGGGGCCTTCTATGGCTACACCTTC. Protein sequence: CVTGAFYGYTF.

The chain links TRBV7-2 to TRBJ1-2, with 8 bases aligning to TRBD1. This CDR3 is 14 amino acids long. Germline V CDR1 and CDR2: SGHTA, FQGNSA. Germline trimming cut 3 bases from V and 1 base from J; bases unmatched to any gene: 1. The chain's CDR3 is CASSFTGGNYGYTF. CDR3 bases: TGTGCCAGCAGCTTTACAGGGGGTAACTATGGCTACACCTTC. Supplemented by reference TRBV7-2 and TRBJ1-2, the full variable domain reads GAGVSQSPSNKVTEKGKDVELRCDPISGHTALYWYRQSLGQGLEFLIYFQGNSAPDKSGLPSDRFSAERTGGSVSTLTIQRTQQEDSAVYLCASSFTGGNYGYTFGSGTRLTVV.

The chain has TRBV30 and TRBJ2-5; TRBD2 is a possible D gene (5 bases). Germline CDR1 reads GTSNPN; CDR2 reads SVGIG (reference sequence). Trimming cost V 4 bases and J 5 bases, with 17 bases left between them. The CDR3 covers 14 residues. CDR3 nucleotides: TGTGCCTGGAACCCAGGTCTCGGGGATGAGACCCAGTACTTC. It is translated as CAWNPGLGDETQYF.

CDR3 sequence reads: CASSYWDRAYEQYF. The CDR3 DNA is TGTGCCAGCAGCTACTGGGACAGGGCCTACGAGCAGTACTTC. V usage is TRBV5-4 and J usage is TRBJ2-7; 9 bases align to TRBD1. The ends lost 3 bases at V and 2 bases at J; junction bases unmatched: 3. Germline CDR1 reads SGHNT; CDR2 reads YYREEE (reference sequence). The CDR3 extends over 14 amino acids.

The V call is TRBV27, the J call TRBJ2-3; 9 bases align to TRBD2. J gave up 2 bases and V 1 base, and 4 bases lay outside the gene matches. Germline CDR1 MNHEY, CDR2 SMNVEV (reference sequence). The CDR3 loop spans 16 amino acids. CDR3 in amino acids: CASSLLAGGNTDTQYF. The CDR3, as DNA: TGTGCCAGCAGTTTATTGGCGGGGGGGAACACAGATACGCAGTATTTT.

The rearrangement uses TRBV4-3 and TRBJ1-6, with unresolved D. The CDR3 is 20 amino acids. CDR1 is LGHNA, CDR2 YSLEER, per germline. Trimming took 0 bases from V and 4 from J, leaving 22 bases between them. The CDR3 is CASSQDSAQDGGSYNSPLHF. Here the CDR3 DNA reads TGCGCCAGCAGCCAAGATAGCGCGCAGGATGGCGGATCGTATAATTCACCCCTCCACTTT.

The gene calls are TRBV9 and TRBJ1-2, with 8 bases identical to TRBD1. The CDR3 is made up of 16 amino acids. Germline assignment: CDR1 SGDLS and CDR2 YYNGEE. The V segment lost 2 bases and the J segment 6 bases; nucleotides outside the gene matches: 12. The CDR3 sequence: CASSVGQVTVFDGYTF. CDR3 DNA sequence: TGTGCCAGCAGCGTGGGACAGGTAACGGTATTCGATGGCTACACCTTC.

The sample holds a few counts of this clone. The chain joins TRBV28 to TRBJ1-2; D is ambiguous. The V gene's germline CDR1 is MDHEN and CDR2 SYDVKM. The CDR3 extends over 14 amino acids. V lost 6 bases and J lost 3, with 14 bases in between. The CDR3: CASRETARDYGYTF. CDR3 nucleotide sequence: TGTGCCAGCAGGGAGACCGCTCGGGACTATGGCTACACCTTC.

The CDR3 here is CATSWTGIQETQYF. CDR3 bases: TGTGCCACCAGCTGGACAGGGATACAAGAGACCCAGTACTTC. The chain links TRBV15 to TRBJ2-5; 8 bases line up with TRBD1. Germline CDR1 reads LNHNV; CDR2 reads YYDKDF (reference sequence). V dropped 5 bases and J dropped 2; count of bases not matched to a gene: 4. The CDR3 consists of 14 residues.

The V call is TRBV7-9, the J call TRBJ2-7; 10 positions match TRBD1. V shed 5 bases and J 6 bases; nucleotides not matched to a gene: 10. The CDR3 has 15 residues. Per germline, CDR1 SEHNR and CDR2 FQNEAQ (reference sequence). The CDR3 spells CASSKGGTGVREQYF. DNA for the CDR3: TGTGCCAGCAGCAAAGGAGGGACAGGGGTACGCGAGCAGTACTTC.

This clone was seen once. The chain links TRBV30 to TRBJ2-3; D may be TRBD2 (6 bases). The germline V gene encodes CDR1 GTSNPN and CDR2 SVGIG (reference sequence). The CDR3 spans 16 residues. Trimming took 1 base from V and 4 from J, leaving 18 bases between them. In DNA form, the CDR3 reads TGTGCCTGGAGTGAACGCTCCACAGGCGGGGCAGATACGCAGTATTTT. This encodes CAWSERSTGGADTQYF.

This chain links TRBV4-3 with TRBJ2-7; D possibly corresponds to TRBD1 (6 bases). The germline CDR1 and CDR2 sequences are LGHNA and YSLEER. The CDR3 sequence is 15 residues long. The V and J ends lost 0 bases and 3 bases respectively, with 12 bases between them. CDR3 residues: CASSQDQGGHYEQYF. In DNA, the CDR3 is TGCGCCAGCAGCCAAGATCAAGGGGGTCACTACGAGCAGTACTTC.

The chain links TRBV5-1 to TRBJ2-7, with a weak D call TRBD2 (5 bases). Germline V gene lookup returns CDR1 SGHRS and CDR2 YFSETQ. CDR3 length: 14 amino acids. V dropped 0 bases and J dropped 9 bases, with 16 bases sitting between them. DNA for the CDR3: TGCGCCAGCAGCTTGGGTAGAGCCGGGGATTGGCAGTACTTC. Residues: CASSLGRAGDWQYF. The full variable domain, in which reference TRBV5-1 and TRBJ2-7 provide the parts outside the CDR3, is KAGVTQTPRYLIKTRGQQVTLSCSPISGHRSVSWYQQTPGQGLQFLFEYFSETQRNKGNFPGRFSGRQFSNSRSEMNVSTLELGDSALYLCASSLGRAGDWQYFGPGTRLTVT.

This sequence joins TRBV2 and TRBJ2-5, with a tentative D call TRBD1 (5 bases). Trimming removed 1 base at V and 5 bases at J, with 14 bases between. The CDR3 spans 15 residues. CDR1 and CDR2 (germline): SNHLY, FYNNEI. CDR3 coding DNA: TGTGCCAGCAGTGAAGTCCCGGTAGGGGTTGAGACCCAGTACTTC. Its translation is CASSEVPVGVETQYF.

The V gene is TRBV19, the J gene TRBJ2-7; D ambiguous. Looked up from germline, CDR1 is LNHDA and CDR2 is SQIVND (reference sequence). This CDR3 spans 14 amino acids. The germline V and J ends were trimmed by 3 bases and 5 bases, with 14 bases remaining between them. The CDR3 loop is CASSIGHPSDEQYF. For the CDR3, the DNA is TGTGCCAGTAGTATTGGCCATCCATCCGACGAGCAGTACTTC.

This chain joins TRBV4-3 and TRBJ2-7, with 7 bases that match TRBD2. Trimming removed 1 base from V and 6 bases from J; junction bases left unmatched: 6. The CDR3 is made up of 14 amino acids. Germline lookup yields CDR1 LGHNA and CDR2 YSLEER. CDR3 sequence reads: CASSQVILAPEQYF. The CDR3 nucleotides read TGCGCCAGCAGCCAAGTAATACTAGCGCCCGAGCAGTACTTC.

The CDR3 DNA is TGTGCCAGCAGTCTCCCCGGGACAGAAGAGCAGTTCTTC. Its translation is CASSLPGTEEQFF. The chain combines TRBV7-3 with TRBJ2-1; 7 bases match TRBD1. The germline V gene encodes CDR1 SGHTA and CDR2 FQGTGA. The CDR3 extends over 13 amino acids. Trimming took 6 bases from V and 10 from J; bases not matched to a gene: 9. The full variable domain, in which reference TRBV7-3 and TRBJ2-1 provide the parts outside the CDR3, is GAGVSQTPSNKVTEKGKYVELRCDPISGHTALYWYRQSLGQGPEFLIYFQGTGAADDSGLPNDRFFAVRPEGSVSTLKIQRTERGDSAVYLCASSLPGTEEQFFGPGTRLTVL.

The J gene is TRBJ2-5, the V gene TRBV7-6; maybe TRBD1 (6 bases). Matching the DNA end better, TRBJ2-7 makes the J call doubtful. Per the germline V gene, CDR1 is SGHVS and CDR2 is FNYEAQ. The CDR3 spans 17 residues. CDR3 DNA: TGTGCCAGCAGCTTAGGAGGGGGACATCCCACGTCCTACGAGCAGTACTTC. This translates into CASSLGGGHPTSYEQYF.

The rearrangement uses TRBV28 and TRBJ2-7; possible D gene TRBD2, 6 bases. The V and J ends lost 0 bases and 0 bases respectively, with 9 bases between them. This CDR3 has 15 amino acids. CDR1 is MDHEN and CDR2 is SYDVKM in the germline V gene. The CDR3 DNA reads as TGTGCCAGCAGTTTATGGGGGGGAAACTCCTACGAGCAGTACTTC. This translates into CASSLWGGNSYEQYF.

The chain uses TRBV28 and TRBJ1-5; 8 bases match TRBD1. There are 14 residues in the CDR3. Germline lookup yields CDR1 MDHEN and CDR2 SYDVKM. The J segment lost 7 bases and the V segment lost 5 bases, leaving 7 bases of the junction unmatched. CDR3 DNA sequence: TGTGCCAGCAGTAATGATCGACAGGGGCAGCCCCAGCATTTT. Translating it yields CASSNDRQGQPQHF.

The chain joins TRBV11-2 to TRBJ2-2; D possibly corresponds to TRBD1 (6 bases). Trimming left V 6 bases short and J 3 bases short, with 8 bases between. The CDR3 totals 13 residues. The germline gives CDR1 SGHAT, CDR2 FQNNGV. The CDR3 nucleotides are TGTGCCAGCAGATACAGGGACACCGGGGAGCTGTTTTTT. It encodes CASRYRDTGELFF.